The subject of this entry is one T cell receptor (beta chain). Alongside a J-beta primer mix, a sample-barcoded 5' primer served in a second PCR lasting about 7 to 12 cycles. In TCRdb, the 5' RACE reads were re-called with MiXCR into one record per CDR3 protein. The data show 700,000 to 900,000 distinct CDR3 sequences, around 24% seen once. The record originates from a study of blood T cells in healthy people across ages. All donors came from Russia, were Caucasian and healthy, and spanned ages about 6 to 100. Germline trimming cut 5 bases from V and 3 bases from J; bases unmatched to any gene: 11. CDR3 length: 16 amino acids. These data were likewise used in another study, on T cells of mothers and their children.

This receptor was identified in a boy aged 5-17 years in good health. Sequenced input: blood. The chain has TRBV12-3 or TRBV12-4 and TRBJ2-5; 8 nucleotides match TRBD2. The CDR3 loop reads CASSIWTSSGEETQYF. The CDR3 DNA follows: TGTGCCAGCAGTATTTGGACTAGCTCTGGTGAAGAGACCCAGTACTTC.